Described below is a single T cell receptor beta chain sequence and its context. Antigen: not known. Sequencing was performed with immunoSEQ multiplex PCR; in TCRdb, only in-frame clones are kept and a portion is missing. The sample shows approximately 240,000 clones, about 65% of them seen only once. This specimen comes from a study of shared clonotypes between healthy human individuals. V lost 3 bases and J lost 1; bases outside the gene matches: 8. The CDR3 extends over 15 amino acids. Germline-derived CDR1 and CDR2 are GTSNPN and SVGIG (reference sequence). Whole-study results and caveats: Since donors were few, the genetic and exposure-history diversity represented was limited.

This clonotype was sampled from a man aged 25 to 40 in good health. Material: memory CD4+ T cells sorted from blood. The sample's subset: CD45RA-negative fraction. The V call is TRBV30, the J call TRBJ2-7; 8 bases align to TRBD2. CDR3 amino acids: CAWSAGTSSSYEQYF. DNA of the CDR3: TGTGCCTGGAGCGCAGGGACTAGTTCATCCTACGAGCAGTACTTC.